The 8 T cell receptor beta chains below come from one sample, sequenced in a study of Graves' ophthalmopathy and Graves' hyperthyroidism. From RNA, the CDR3 regions of TCR beta chains were amplified and sequenced. RT-PCR with HTBI primers came first, then second-round multiplex PCR. TCRdb re-analysed the multiplex PCR reads in MiXCR, keeping a single row per CDR3 protein. The sample lists about 1.2 million distinct CDR3 sequences; 35% to 40% were seen once. What was sequenced was peripheral blood or thyroid tissue (not recorded which). These receptor sequences come from an adult man with Graves' hyperthyroidism.

This clonotype appeared many times. This chain links TRBV7-9 with TRBJ2-5, with D unresolved. Germline V gene sequence: CDR1 SEHNR, CDR2 FQNEAQ (reference sequence). This CDR3 has 14 amino acids. V was shortened by 5 bases and J by 2 bases, with 12 bases between the two germline ends. The CDR3: CASSLPPGQETQYF. In nucleotides, the CDR3 is TGTGCCAGCAGCCTTCCACCGGGTCAAGAGACCCAGTACTTC. Full variable domain (missing parts from reference TRBV7-9 and TRBJ2-5): DTGVSQNPRHKITKRGQNVTFRCDPISEHNRLYWYRQTLGQGPEFLTYFQNEAQLEKSRLLSDRFSAERPKGSFSTLEIQRTEQGDSAMYLCASSLPPGQETQYFGPGTRLLVL.

In this sample, this clonotype turned up a few times. The chain employs TRBV7-6 and TRBJ2-7, with D perhaps TRBD1 (5 bases). V was trimmed by 1 base and J by 4 bases, leaving 8 bases between them. CDR3 length: 13 amino acids. Germline assignment: CDR1 SGHVS and CDR2 FNYEAQ. CDR3 sequence: CASSLDQGYEQYF. The CDR3 DNA reads as TGTGCCAGCAGCTTAGATCAGGGATACGAGCAGTACTTC.

This clonotype came up a few times. A clone one base away is much larger, so this may be a read error. This chain connects TRBV7-2 to TRBJ1-5; D remains ambiguous. CDR3 size: 15 residues. Germline loops: CDR1 SGHTA, CDR2 FQGNSA. Trimming cost V 6 bases and J 9 bases, with 21 bases left between them. The CDR3 DNA follows: TGTGCCAGCAGACAGACCCCAGGAGACGTGCGGCCCCAGCATTTT. This codes for CASRQTPGDVRPQHF.

This clonotype was seen many times. V and J are TRBV5-4 and TRBJ1-1; 7 positions agree with TRBD1. Germline V gives CDR1 SGHNT, CDR2 YYREEE (reference sequence). The CDR3 sequence is 15 residues long. V lost 4 bases and J lost 0; bases outside the gene matches: 6. Written as DNA, the CDR3 is TGTGCCAGCAGCCAGGCGGGACAGTTGAACACTGAAGCTTTCTTT. Protein sequence: CASSQAGQLNTEAFF.

In this sample, this clonotype turned up many times. The rearrangement links TRBV7-9 to TRBJ1-2; 7 bases agree with TRBD1. Trimming cost V 2 bases and J 2 bases; bases outside gene matches: 11. Germline-derived CDR1 and CDR2 are SEHNR and FQNEAQ (reference sequence). This CDR3 has 17 residues. CDR3 loop: CASSLPRTGEENYGYTF. As DNA, the CDR3 is TGTGCCAGCAGCTTACCCCGCACAGGGGAGGAAAACTATGGCTACACCTTC.

The chain has TRBV11-1 and TRBJ2-5; 7 nucleotides agree with TRBD1. Germline CDR1 SGHAT, CDR2 FQDESV (reference sequence). V lost 2 bases, J lost 1 base, and 7 bases stayed unmatched. This CDR3 contains 16 residues. CDR3 amino acids: CASSLSYRGVQETQYF. In DNA, the CDR3 is TGTGCCAGCAGCTTATCGTACAGGGGTGTCCAAGAGACCCAGTACTTC.

This clonotype was seen a handful of times. This chain's CDR3 is CASSQASRMGYSGNTIYF. CDR3 coding DNA: TGTGCCAGCAGCCAAGCCAGTCGGATGGGGTACTCTGGAAACACCATATATTTT. V usage is TRBV14 and J usage is TRBJ1-3; D unclear. This CDR3 is 18 amino acids long. Trimming took 1 base from V and 0 from J, leaving 16 bases between them. Germline CDR1 is SGHDN and CDR2 is FVKESK.

J is TRBJ1-2 and V is TRBV10-3; 7 bases fit TRBD1. Germline V lookup: CDR1 ENHRY, CDR2 SYGVKD. Trimming at V came to 0 bases and at J to 12 bases, leaving 10 bases not matched to a gene. This CDR3 region has 14 residues. The CDR3 protein is CAISESRGQAGNTF. The CDR3 DNA reads TGTGCCATCAGTGAGTCAAGGGGGCAGGCTGGAAACACCTTC.